In this sample, the clone carrying this T cell receptor beta chain turned up a few times. The data are from a study of blood T cell repertoires in COVID-19. Germline lookup yields CDR1 KGHSY and CDR2 FQNENV. The CDR3 consists of 12 residues. V was pared by 1 base and J by 8 bases, with 8 bases between. Data came from immunoSEQ multiplex PCR; TCRdb stores just in-frame clones and leaves some out. The sample has more than 110,000 clones, 65% to 90% seen once; the top ten hold 2.5% to 3%. The chain couples TRBV16 to TRBJ1-1; a possible D gene is TRBD1 (5 bases). The clonotype originates from a man aged 50 to 59 with acute or convalescent COVID-19. Sequencing was performed on peripheral blood. CDR3 amino acids: CASSQLGREAFF. CDR3 coding DNA: TGTGCCAGCAGCCAATTGGGGCGGGAAGCTTTCTTT.